What follows are 26 T cell receptor beta chains derived from one specimen sequenced in a study of T cells after yellow fever vaccination. TCRdb re-analysed the 5' RACE reads in MiXCR, keeping a single row per CDR3 protein. The data show around 260,000 distinct CDR3 sequences, with about 5.2% seen just once and roughly 3.4% held by the top ten. Sequenced here: CD4+ T cells sorted from PBMCs, sampled on the day of the yellow fever booster vaccination. Receptors originate from a man younger than 35 who received the YFV17D yellow fever vaccine.

This clonotype was found a few times. V gene TRBV4-1 combines with J gene TRBJ2-5; D is tentatively TRBD1 or TRBD2 (6 bases each). CDR1 is MGHRA and CDR2 is YSYEKL in the germline V gene. This CDR3 is built from 15 residues. Trimming shortened V by 4 bases and J by 4 bases, and 16 bases separated the two germline ends. CDR3 sequence reads: CASSPSTGRIETQYF. The CDR3 DNA is TGCGCCAGCAGCCCATCTACAGGGAGGATAGAGACCCAGTACTTC.

V and J are TRBV3-1 and TRBJ1-6; D remains ambiguous. Trimming cost V 1 base and J 8 bases, with 6 bases left between them. This CDR3 contains 13 residues. Germline CDR1 LGHDT, CDR2 YNNKEL (reference sequence). The CDR3 DNA reads TGTGCCAGCAGCCAAGCCCCCGATTCACCCCTCCACTTT. This gives the protein CASSQAPDSPLHF. The whole variable domain, filled in from reference TRBV3-1 and TRBJ1-6, reads DTAVSQTPKYLVTQMGNDKSIKCEQNLGHDTMYWYKQDSKKFLKIMFSYNNKELIINETVPNRFSPKSPDKAHLNLHINSLELGDSAVYFCASSQAPDSPLHFGNGTRLTVT.

Concerning this clonotype: The junction differs from germline at one of its ends, possibly a read error. This CDR3 reads CATSLTDANYGYTF. CDR3 in DNA: TGTGCCACCAGTTTGACAGACGCTAACTATGGCTACACCTTC. V usage is TRBV28 and J usage is TRBJ1-2, with a weak D call TRBD1 (5 bases). The CDR3 has 14 residues. Germline lookup yields CDR1 MDHEN and CDR2 SYDVKM.

The gene calls are TRBV25-1 and TRBJ1-1, with a tentative D call TRBD1 (5 bases). Germline CDR1 is MGHDK and CDR2 is SYGVNS. The CDR3 totals 16 residues. With 1 base removed from V and 5 bases from J, the gap between germline ends came to 17 bases. The CDR3 sequence: CASSELGRELLTEAFF. CDR3 sequence (DNA): TGTGCCAGCAGTGAATTGGGCAGGGAGTTGTTAACTGAAGCTTTCTTT.

V is TRBV19 and J is TRBJ2-1, with 8 positions matching TRBD1. The CDR3 is 17 amino acids. Germline CDR1 reads LNHDA; CDR2 reads SQIVND (reference sequence). V was clipped by 5 bases and J by 9 bases; unmatched bases: 18. Written as DNA, the CDR3 is TGTGCCAGTAGTGAGAAAAGGTTGGCAGGGGGCAGGGGTGAGCAGTTCTTC. It is translated as CASSEKRLAGGRGEQFF. The whole variable domain, remainder taken from reference TRBV19 and TRBJ2-1, is DGGITQSPKYLFRKEGQNVTLSCEQNLNHDAMYWYRQDPGQGLRLIYYSQIVNDFQKGDIAEGYSVSREKKESFPLTVTSAQKNPTAFYLCASSEKRLAGGRGEQFFGPGTRLTVL.

This clonotype was seen once. Mismatch with germline at one junction end may stem from a read error. J is TRBJ1-1 and V is TRBV28; D possibly corresponds to TRBD1 (5 bases). Germline V gives CDR1 MDHEN, CDR2 SYDVKM. This CDR3 spans 16 amino acids. The CDR3 region is CASRPLGRGVNSEAFF. CDR3 DNA: TGTGCCAGCAGACCCCTGGGGCGGGGGGTGAACTCTGAAGCTTTCTTT.

This clonotype came up a few times. This chain uses TRBV5-6 with TRBJ1-6; D is ambiguous. This CDR3 is 13 amino acids long. The germline V gene has CDR1 SGHDT and CDR2 YYEEEE. The ends were cut back, 4 bases at V and 3 bases at J, with 5 bases in the middle. CDR3: CASSPNYNSPLHF. CDR3 in DNA: TGTGCCAGCAGCCCCAACTATAATTCACCCCTCCACTTT.

This clonotype was detected ten times or more. This rearrangement joins TRBV5-5 to TRBJ2-7, with D perhaps assigned TRBD1 or TRBD2 (5 bases each). The CDR3 is 14 residues long. Germline CDR1 and CDR2: SGHKS and YYEKEE (reference sequence). V dropped 1 base and J dropped 3 bases, with 11 bases sitting between them. CDR3 nucleotide sequence: TGTGCCAGCAGCTTGTGGGACGGAGTCTACGAGCAGTACTTC. It codes for CASSLWDGVYEQYF.

The V gene is TRBV24-1, the J gene TRBJ1-4, with 11 bases lining up with TRBD1. Germline V gene lookup returns CDR1 KGHDR and CDR2 SFDVKD. V shed 3 bases, J shed 8 bases, and the junction held 7 bases outside the gene matches. The CDR3 loop spans 16 amino acids. The chain's CDR3 is CATSDPAGQGAEKLFF. CDR3 in DNA: TGTGCCACCAGTGATCCCGCCGGACAGGGGGCGGAAAAACTGTTTTTT.

The chain employs TRBV5-1 and TRBJ1-6; 9 bases match TRBD1. V shed 3 bases and J 7 bases; nucleotides not matched to a gene: 11. The CDR3 loop spans 17 amino acids. The germline V gene has CDR1 SGHRS and CDR2 YFSETQ. The CDR3 is CASSSTGTGSWNSPLHF. The CDR3 DNA follows: TGCGCCAGCAGCTCCACCGGGACAGGGTCATGGAATTCACCCCTCCACTTT.

This sequence joins TRBV6-5 and TRBJ2-3; D uncertain. V gave up 8 bases and J gave up 6 bases, with 9 bases separating them. The CDR3 runs 11 residues. CDR1 is MNHEY, CDR2 SVGAGI, per germline. CDR3 DNA: TGTGCCAGCCAACTGTATGATACGCAGTATTTT. Translated, it gives CASQLYDTQYF.

This clonotype has a count of ten or more. Here the CDR3 reads CASSLDYGGRSGNTIYF. CDR3 DNA: TGTGCCAGCAGCTTAGATTACGGAGGGAGGTCTGGAAACACCATATATTTT. This chain joins TRBV7-2 and TRBJ1-3; no clear D gene. This CDR3 has 17 amino acids. Trimming took off 1 base at V and 1 base at J, with 14 bases between the two ends. The V gene's germline CDR1 is SGHTA and CDR2 FQGNSA.

This clonotype has a handful of counts. V and J are TRBV20-1 and TRBJ2-5; a possible D gene is TRBD1 (6 bases). CDR1 is DFQATT, CDR2 SNEGSKA, per germline (reference sequence). CDR3 length: 13 residues. V lost 6 bases to trimming and J lost 2 bases, with 13 bases between them. The CDR3 loop reads CSAHGQLQETQYF. DNA for the CDR3: TGCAGTGCCCACGGACAGCTACAAGAGACCCAGTACTTC.

This clonotype turned up a few times. The chain employs TRBV5-1 and TRBJ2-3; D remains unclear. Trimming left V 0 bases short and J 2 bases short, with 7 bases between. This CDR3 contains 14 residues. Germline values: CDR1 SGHRS, CDR2 YFSETQ. The CDR3: CASSLDFSTDTQYF. The CDR3 bases are TGCGCCAGCAGCTTGGACTTTTCCACAGATACGCAGTATTTT.

This clonotype was detected only a few times. V is TRBV10-2 and J is TRBJ1-5; 9 bases match TRBD1. The ends lost 4 bases at V and 7 bases at J; junction bases unmatched: 8. The CDR3 loop spans 15 amino acids. Looked up from germline, CDR1 is WSHSY and CDR2 is SAAADI. CDR3 bases: TGCGCCAGCAGTGGCAGCGGGACAGGGAACCAGCCCCAGCATTTT. As protein: CASSGSGTGNQPQHF.

This clonotype was found many times. V and J are TRBV15 and TRBJ1-1, with D tentatively TRBD1 (5 bases). The CDR3 extends over 12 amino acids. V dropped 5 bases and J dropped 5 bases, with 9 bases sitting between them. Germline V gene lookup returns CDR1 LNHNV and CDR2 YYDKDF (reference sequence). CDR3 region: CATSWGKTEAFF. As DNA, the CDR3 is TGTGCCACCAGCTGGGGGAAGACTGAAGCTTTCTTT.

At least ten counts were recorded for this clonotype. V usage is TRBV11-1 and J usage is TRBJ2-5; D may be TRBD1 or TRBD2 (5 bases each). The V end lost 4 bases, the J end lost 1 base, and 13 bases lay between the germline ends. Germline CDR1 is SGHAT and CDR2 is FQDESV (reference sequence). The CDR3 is 15 residues long. The CDR3: CASSSGTRSQETQYF. The CDR3 DNA reads as TGTGCCAGCAGCTCCGGGACGAGGTCCCAAGAGACCCAGTACTTC.

The rearrangement links TRBV20-1 to TRBJ2-1, with a tentative D call TRBD2 (5 bases). Trimming took 5 bases from V and 6 from J, leaving 14 bases between them. The CDR3 is 13 residues long. The V gene's germline CDR1 is DFQATT and CDR2 SNEGSKA (reference sequence). The CDR3 loop is CSALTRGTNEQFF. CDR3 nucleotides: TGCAGTGCTCTAACTAGAGGCACCAATGAGCAGTTCTTC.

This clonotype was recorded a few times. This chain joins TRBV20-1 and TRBJ2-5; 13 nucleotides agree with TRBD2. The J segment lost 4 bases and the V segment lost 1 base, leaving 15 bases of the junction unmatched. The CDR3 loop spans 19 amino acids. The germline V gene encodes CDR1 DFQATT and CDR2 SNEGSKA (reference sequence). This CDR3 is CSARVGWTSGGFIGETQYF. As DNA, the CDR3 is TGCAGTGCTAGAGTAGGGTGGACTAGCGGGGGCTTTATAGGAGAGACCCAGTACTTC.

This clonotype has just one count. This sequence joins TRBV10-3 and TRBJ1-4, with 7 bases lining up with TRBD1. The CDR3 is 18 amino acids. V gave up 0 bases and J gave up 0 bases; unmatched junction bases: 7. Germline CDR1 reads ENHRY; CDR2 reads SYGVKD. The CDR3 DNA sequence: TGTGCCATCAGTGAGTCGTACGACAGGGATGCAACTAATGAAAAACTGTTTTTT. It codes for CAISESYDRDATNEKLFF.

This clonotype occurred many times. The chain has TRBV7-3 and TRBJ1-6; no definite D call. CDR1 is SGHTA, CDR2 FQGTGA, per germline. Deletions cut 5 bases from V and 7 bases from J, with 9 bases between. The CDR3 loop spans 13 amino acids. CDR3 sequence reads: CASSDRSNSPLHF. CDR3 sequence (DNA): TGTGCCAGCAGCGATCGCTCGAATTCACCCCTCCACTTT.

This clonotype has just a few counts. In DNA form, the CDR3 reads TGTGCCAGCAGCTCAAACTTCAGGATGAGCTGGTCACCCCTCCACTTT. Protein product: CASSSNFRMSWSPLHF. The chain joins TRBV7-2 to TRBJ1-6; D is ambiguous. The length of the CDR3 is 16 residues. The V end lost 4 bases, the J end lost 10 bases, and 20 bases lay between the germline ends. Germline CDR1 reads SGHTA; CDR2 reads FQGNSA.

This clonotype was detected a few times. The V and J genes are TRBV20-1 and TRBJ2-7; a possible D gene is TRBD1 (5 bases). CDR1 and CDR2 from the germline V gene are DFQATT and SNEGSKA (reference sequence). V was shortened by 3 bases and J by 3 bases, with 9 bases between the two germline ends. This CDR3 comprises 12 residues. The CDR3, as DNA: TGCAGTGCTAGGACAGCTTACTACGAGCAGTACTTC. This gives the protein CSARTAYYEQYF.

The chain employs TRBV5-5 and TRBJ1-2; D remains unclear. Trimming shortened V by 0 bases and J by 3 bases, and 9 bases separated the two germline ends. The CDR3 length is 14 residues. CDR1 and CDR2 (germline): SGHKS, YYEKEE (reference sequence). The CDR3 sequence is CASSLGPGDYGYTF. The CDR3 region has the DNA TGTGCCAGCAGCTTGGGGCCGGGAGACTATGGCTACACCTTC.

The CDR3 spells CASSPGGYYGYTF. For the CDR3, the DNA is TGTGCCAGCAGTCCTGGGGGTTACTATGGCTACACCTTC. This chain uses TRBV7-2 with TRBJ1-2, with D possibly being TRBD1 (5 bases). Germline CDR1 SGHTA, CDR2 FQGNSA. V lost 6 bases, J lost 3 bases, and 11 bases lay in between. The CDR3 sequence is 13 residues long.

This clonotype has only a few counts. The V gene is TRBV7-2, the J gene TRBJ2-5; no reliable D call. Trimming removed 5 bases at V and 7 bases at J, with 11 bases between. This CDR3 is built from 12 residues. Germline V gives CDR1 SGHTA, CDR2 FQGNSA. CDR3 bases: TGTGCCAGCAGCCCCCCCCCCAGGACCCAGTACTTC. Protein: CASSPPPRTQYF.